Each of the 11 T cell receptor beta chains below was sequenced from the same sample in a study of technical replicates of blood from a few donors. TCRdb keeps only in-frame clones here, not all; method: immunoSEQ multiplex PCR. This sample has roughly 70,000 clones, with over 85% found just once. Sequences were obtained from T cells isolated from PBMCs. These TCRs come from a human donor in good health.

The V call is TRBV29-1, the J call TRBJ1-2; D not resolved. V lost 3 bases and J 4 bases, leaving 9 bases between the germline ends. CDR1 is SQVTM and CDR2 is ANQGSEA in the germline V gene. The CDR3 extends over 12 amino acids. As DNA, the CDR3 is TGCAGCGTTGACGGAGGGATCTATGGCTACACCTTC. This codes for CSVDGGIYGYTF.

The chain joins TRBV11-3 to TRBJ2-1; 7 bases are shared with TRBD1. Germline lookup yields CDR1 SGHNT and CDR2 YENEEA. V lost 3 bases, J lost 8 bases, and 1 base stayed unmatched. The CDR3 has 12 amino acids. The chain's CDR3 is CASSLTGYEQFF. The CDR3 nucleotides read TGTGCCAGCAGCTTGACAGGGTATGAGCAGTTCTTC.

This clone was picked up a small number of times. CDR3 bases: TGTGCCAGCAGTGACCCGGTAGCCAAAAACATTCAGTACTTC. Translating gives CASSDPVAKNIQYF. The chain couples TRBV2 to TRBJ2-4; D is unresolved. V was clipped by 3 bases and J by 0 bases, with 6 bases between them. Germline CDR1 is SNHLY and CDR2 is FYNNEI. CDR3 length equals 14 residues.

The chain links TRBV2 to TRBJ1-2, with TRBD1 identical over 8 bases. The CDR3 loop spans 15 amino acids. CDR1 SNHLY and CDR2 FYNNEI come from the germline V gene. V shed 6 bases, J shed 0 bases, and the junction held 6 bases outside the gene matches. This CDR3 reads CASRADRESNYGYTF. CDR3 DNA: TGTGCCAGCAGAGCGGACAGGGAGTCTAACTATGGCTACACCTTC.

J is TRBJ2-7 and V is TRBV28, with 8 bases fitting TRBD1. Germline trimming cut 3 bases from V and 3 bases from J; bases unmatched to any gene: 7. The CDR3 is 15 amino acids. Germline V gene sequence: CDR1 MDHEN, CDR2 SYDVKM. CDR3 nucleotides: TGTGCCAGCAGTTTTGTGGGACAGGTGAACTACGAGCAGTACTTC. Its translation is CASSFVGQVNYEQYF.

This clone was observed a few times. The chain carries TRBV7-2 and TRBJ1-2; perhaps TRBD1 as D (6 bases). The CDR3 covers 14 residues. Germline CDR1 reads SGHTA; CDR2 reads FQGNSA. V lost 3 bases, J lost 4 bases, and 12 bases lay in between. CDR3 in DNA: TGTGCCAGCAGCTTCCGTGGGGGGGCCTATGGCTACACCTTC. As protein: CASSFRGGAYGYTF.

The chain uses TRBV25-1 and TRBJ2-3; D is possibly TRBD2 (6 bases). The CDR3 totals 15 residues. V was pared by 5 bases and J by 0 bases, with 12 bases between. Germline CDR1 reads MGHDK; CDR2 reads SYGVNS. This CDR3 reads CASSPWGTSTDTQYF. The CDR3 bases are TGTGCCAGCAGTCCATGGGGGACTAGCACAGATACGCAGTATTTT.

The CDR3 here is CASSLQVNQPQHF. The CDR3 nucleotides are TGCGCCAGCAGCTTACAGGTCAATCAGCCCCAGCATTTT. The chain recombines TRBV5-1 with TRBJ1-5; possibly TRBD1 for D (5 bases). From germline, CDR1 is SGHRS and CDR2 YFSETQ. Trimming removed 2 bases at V and 3 bases at J, with 6 bases between. CDR3 length: 13 residues. Combining the CDR3 with reference TRBV5-1 and TRBJ1-5 gives the whole variable domain KAGVTQTPRYLIKTRGQQVTLSCSPISGHRSVSWYQQTPGQGLQFLFEYFSETQRNKGNFPGRFSGRQFSNSRSEMNVSTLELGDSALYLCASSLQVNQPQHFGDGTRLSIL.

This clone was counted a few times. This sequence joins TRBV30 and TRBJ1-1, with D uncertain. The CDR3 has 13 residues. CDR1 GTSNPN and CDR2 SVGIG come from the germline V gene (reference sequence). Trimming shortened V by 2 bases and J by 3 bases, and 10 bases separated the two germline ends. CDR3 DNA: TGTGCCTGGAGTCGCGGGATCTACACTGAAGCTTTCTTT. It translates to CAWSRGIYTEAFF. The full variable domain, its missing parts supplied by reference TRBV30 and TRBJ1-1, is SQTIHQWPATLVQPVGSPLSLECTVEGTSNPNLYWYRQAAGRGLQLLFYSVGIGQISSEVPQNLSASRPQDRQFILSSKKLLLSDSGFYLCAWSRGIYTEAFFGQGTRLTVV.

The chain uses TRBV27 and TRBJ2-3, with D perhaps TRBD1 (7 bases). V was shortened by 7 bases and J by 2 bases, with 19 bases between the two germline ends. The CDR3 loop spans 16 amino acids. Germline V gene lookup returns CDR1 MNHEY and CDR2 SMNVEV (reference sequence). The CDR3 loop is CASTRGRDRYTDTQYF. The DNA for the CDR3 is TGTGCCAGCACAAGGGGGCGGGACCGATACACAGATACGCAGTATTTT.

The rearrangement joins TRBV28 to TRBJ1-5, with a possible D match to TRBD1 (5 bases). V was pared by 3 bases and J by 6 bases, with 9 bases between. Germline V gene sequence: CDR1 MDHEN, CDR2 SYDVKM. The CDR3 is 13 residues long. The CDR3 loop reads CASSLEGTQPQHF. The CDR3 DNA sequence: TGTGCCAGCAGTTTGGAGGGGACTCAGCCCCAGCATTTT.